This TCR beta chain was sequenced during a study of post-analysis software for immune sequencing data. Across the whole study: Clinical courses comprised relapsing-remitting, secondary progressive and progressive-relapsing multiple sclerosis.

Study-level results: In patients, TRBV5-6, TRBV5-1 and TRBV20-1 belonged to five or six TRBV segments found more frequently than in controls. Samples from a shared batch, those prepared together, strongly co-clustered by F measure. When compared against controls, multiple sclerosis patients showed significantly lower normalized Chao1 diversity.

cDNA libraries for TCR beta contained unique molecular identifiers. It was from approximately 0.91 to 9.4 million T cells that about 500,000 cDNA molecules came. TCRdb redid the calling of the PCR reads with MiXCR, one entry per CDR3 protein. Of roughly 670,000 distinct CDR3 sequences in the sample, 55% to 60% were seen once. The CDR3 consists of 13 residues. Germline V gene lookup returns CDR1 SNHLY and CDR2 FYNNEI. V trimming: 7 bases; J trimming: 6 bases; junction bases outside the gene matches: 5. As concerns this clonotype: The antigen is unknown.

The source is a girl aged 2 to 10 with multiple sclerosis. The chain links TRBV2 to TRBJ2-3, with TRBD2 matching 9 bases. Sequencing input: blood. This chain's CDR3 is CASIRLAGDTQYF. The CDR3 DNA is TGTGCCAGCATTAGGCTAGCGGGGGATACGCAGTATTTT.